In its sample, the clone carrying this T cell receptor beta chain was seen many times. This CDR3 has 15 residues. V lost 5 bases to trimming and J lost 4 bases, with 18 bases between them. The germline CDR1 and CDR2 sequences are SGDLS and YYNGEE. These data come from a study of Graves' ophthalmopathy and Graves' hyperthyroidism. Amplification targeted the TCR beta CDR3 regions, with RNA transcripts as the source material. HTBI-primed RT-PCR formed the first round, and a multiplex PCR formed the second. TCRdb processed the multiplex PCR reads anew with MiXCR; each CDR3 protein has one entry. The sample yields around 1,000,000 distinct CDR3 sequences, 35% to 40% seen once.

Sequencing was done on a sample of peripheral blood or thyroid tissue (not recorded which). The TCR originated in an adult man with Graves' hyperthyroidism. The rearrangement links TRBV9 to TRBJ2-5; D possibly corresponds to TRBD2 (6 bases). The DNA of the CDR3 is TGTGCCAGCAGGGAAACCGGGAGCGGGCGAGAGACCCAGTACTTC. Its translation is CASRETGSGRETQYF.